This T cell receptor beta chain was captured in a study of Graves' ophthalmopathy and Graves' hyperthyroidism. Pregnancy or lactation, uncontrolled infections and other autoimmune diseases were grounds for excluding patients. A diagnosis was made from clinical symptoms together with serum thyroxine, TRAb, thyroid ultrasound and orbital computed tomography. Beta-chain TCR CDR3 regions were amplified from RNA transcripts. Scientists carried out first-round RT-PCR using HTBI primers and then a second-round multiplex PCR. MiXCR, run by TCRdb on the multiplex PCR reads, gives a single entry per CDR3 protein. The sample contains 210,000 or so distinct CDR3 sequences, roughly 27% of which appear only once. V was pared by 6 bases and J by 0 bases, with 8 bases of the junction left unmatched. Germline V gene lookup returns CDR1 MNHEY and CDR2 SVGEGT. The CDR3 spans 17 residues. This clonotype was picked up many times. Antigen unknown.

Study-level results: Blood samples also showed most expanded thyroid clonotypes exceeding 0.001 frequency. The model flagged ophthalmopathy progression at approximately 66% sensitivity and around 72% specificity.

The receptor was derived from a man between 50 and 59 years old with Graves' ophthalmopathy. The V gene is TRBV6-2 or TRBV6-3, the J gene TRBJ2-6; 7 bases match TRBD1. What was sequenced was peripheral blood. CDR3 sequence (DNA): TGTGCCAGCAGCCGAACTACAGGGGCCTCTGGGGCCAACGTCCTGACTTTC. Translation: CASSRTTGASGANVLTF.